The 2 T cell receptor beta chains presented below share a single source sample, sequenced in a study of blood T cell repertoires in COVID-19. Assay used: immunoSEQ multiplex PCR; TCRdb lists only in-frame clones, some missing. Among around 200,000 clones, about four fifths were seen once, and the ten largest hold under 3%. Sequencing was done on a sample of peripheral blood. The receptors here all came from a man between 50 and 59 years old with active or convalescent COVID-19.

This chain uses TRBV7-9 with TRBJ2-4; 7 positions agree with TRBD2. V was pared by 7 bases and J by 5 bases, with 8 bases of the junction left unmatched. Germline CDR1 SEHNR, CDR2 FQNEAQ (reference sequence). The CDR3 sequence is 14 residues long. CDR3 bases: TGTGCCAGCACCCAATGGGAGGGCCAAAACATTCAGTACTTC. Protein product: CASTQWEGQNIQYF.

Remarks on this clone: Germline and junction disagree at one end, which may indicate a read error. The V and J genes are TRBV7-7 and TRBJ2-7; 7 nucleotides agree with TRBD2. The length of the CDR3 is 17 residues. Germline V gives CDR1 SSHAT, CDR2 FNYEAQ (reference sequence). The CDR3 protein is CASSLNWEGPSSYEQYF. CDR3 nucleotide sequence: TGTGCTAGCAGCTTAAACTGGGAGGGACCTAGCTCCTACGAGCAGTACTTC.